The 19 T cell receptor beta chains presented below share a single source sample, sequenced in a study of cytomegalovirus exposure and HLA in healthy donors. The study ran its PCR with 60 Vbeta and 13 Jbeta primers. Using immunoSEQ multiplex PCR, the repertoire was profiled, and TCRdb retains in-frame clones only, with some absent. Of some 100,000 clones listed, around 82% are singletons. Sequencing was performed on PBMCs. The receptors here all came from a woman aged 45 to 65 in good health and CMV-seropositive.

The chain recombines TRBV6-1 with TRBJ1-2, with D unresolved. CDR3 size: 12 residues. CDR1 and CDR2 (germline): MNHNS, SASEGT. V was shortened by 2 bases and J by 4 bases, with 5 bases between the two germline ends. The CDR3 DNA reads TGTGCCAGCAGTGAACTCAGCTATGGCTACACCTTC. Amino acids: CASSELSYGYTF.

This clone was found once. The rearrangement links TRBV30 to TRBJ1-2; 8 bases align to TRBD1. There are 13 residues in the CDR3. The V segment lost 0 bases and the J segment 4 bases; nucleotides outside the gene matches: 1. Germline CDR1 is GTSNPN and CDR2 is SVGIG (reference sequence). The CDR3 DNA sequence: TGTGCCTGGAGTGTGACAGGGGCCTATGGCTACACCTTC. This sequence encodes CAWSVTGAYGYTF.

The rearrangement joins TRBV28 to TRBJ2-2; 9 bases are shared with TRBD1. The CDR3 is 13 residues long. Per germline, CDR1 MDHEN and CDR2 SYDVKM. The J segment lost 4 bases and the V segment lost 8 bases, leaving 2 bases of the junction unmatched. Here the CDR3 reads CASLTGGTGELFF. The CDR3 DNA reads TGTGCCAGCCTGACAGGGGGCACCGGGGAGCTGTTTTTT.

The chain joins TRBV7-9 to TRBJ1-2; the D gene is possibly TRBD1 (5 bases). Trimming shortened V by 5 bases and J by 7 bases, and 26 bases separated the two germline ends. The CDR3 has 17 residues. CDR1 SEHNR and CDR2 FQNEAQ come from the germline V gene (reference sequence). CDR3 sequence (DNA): TGTGCCAGCAGCCCTATACCCGCAGGGCGGGGTGTAGGTGGCTACACCTTC. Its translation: CASSPIPAGRGVGGYTF.

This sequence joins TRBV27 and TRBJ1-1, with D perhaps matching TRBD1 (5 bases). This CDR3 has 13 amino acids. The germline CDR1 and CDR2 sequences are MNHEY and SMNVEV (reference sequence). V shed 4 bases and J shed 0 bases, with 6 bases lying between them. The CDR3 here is CASSSGVNTEAFF. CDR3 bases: TGTGCCAGCAGTTCGGGGGTGAACACTGAAGCTTTCTTT.

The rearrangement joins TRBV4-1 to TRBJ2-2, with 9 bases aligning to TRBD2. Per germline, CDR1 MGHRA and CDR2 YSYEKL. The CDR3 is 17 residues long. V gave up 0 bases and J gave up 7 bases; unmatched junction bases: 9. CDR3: CASSQEIGGGAIGELFF. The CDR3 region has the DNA TGCGCCAGCAGCCAAGAGATTGGCGGGGGGGCGATCGGGGAGCTGTTTTTT.

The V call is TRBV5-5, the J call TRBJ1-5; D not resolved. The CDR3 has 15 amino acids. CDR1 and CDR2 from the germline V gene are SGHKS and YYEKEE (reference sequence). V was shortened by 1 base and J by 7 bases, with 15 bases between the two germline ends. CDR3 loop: CASSLSSGRRQPQHF. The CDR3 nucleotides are TGTGCCAGCAGCTTGAGTTCCGGGAGGCGGCAGCCCCAGCATTTT.

CDR3 DNA sequence: TGTGCCAGCAGTAAGACAGGGAGGAATGAAAAACTGTTTTTT. Protein product: CASSKTGRNEKLFF. V usage is TRBV6-5 and J usage is TRBJ1-4; 7 bases fit TRBD1. From germline, CDR1 is MNHEY and CDR2 SVGAGI. V lost 5 bases, J lost 5 bases, and 5 bases stayed unmatched. This CDR3 contains 14 residues.

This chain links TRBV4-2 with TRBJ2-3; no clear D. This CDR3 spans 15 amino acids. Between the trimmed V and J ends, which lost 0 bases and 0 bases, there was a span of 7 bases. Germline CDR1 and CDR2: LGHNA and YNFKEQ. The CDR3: CASSQDWPSTDTQYF. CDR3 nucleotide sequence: TGTGCCAGCAGCCAAGATTGGCCTAGCACAGATACGCAGTATTTT.

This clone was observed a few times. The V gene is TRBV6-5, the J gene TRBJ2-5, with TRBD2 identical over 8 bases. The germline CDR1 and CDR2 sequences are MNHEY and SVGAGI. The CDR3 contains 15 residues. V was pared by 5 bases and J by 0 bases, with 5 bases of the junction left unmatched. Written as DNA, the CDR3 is TGTGCCAGCAGTACTGGACTAGCCAACCAAGAGACCCAGTACTTC. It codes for CASSTGLANQETQYF.

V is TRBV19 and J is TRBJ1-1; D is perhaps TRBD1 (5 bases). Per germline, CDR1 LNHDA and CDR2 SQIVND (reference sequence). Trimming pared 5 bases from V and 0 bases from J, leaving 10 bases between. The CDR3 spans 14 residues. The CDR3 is CASSLGLLNTEAFF. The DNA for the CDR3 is TGTGCCAGTAGTCTGGGACTTTTGAACACTGAAGCTTTCTTT.

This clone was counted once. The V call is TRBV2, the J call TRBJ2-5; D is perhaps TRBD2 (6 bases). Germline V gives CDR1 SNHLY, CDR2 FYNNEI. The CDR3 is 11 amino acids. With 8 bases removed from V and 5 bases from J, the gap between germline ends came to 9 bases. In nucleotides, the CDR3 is TGTGCCAGCTCGGCGGGGGAGACCCAGTACTTC. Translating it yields CASSAGETQYF.

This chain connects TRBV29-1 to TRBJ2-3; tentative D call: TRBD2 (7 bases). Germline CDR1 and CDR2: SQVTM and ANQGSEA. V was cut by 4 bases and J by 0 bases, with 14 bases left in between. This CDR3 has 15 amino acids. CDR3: CSVARGGTSTDTQYF. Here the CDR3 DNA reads TGCAGCGTTGCGAGGGGGGGCACTAGCACAGATACGCAGTATTTT.

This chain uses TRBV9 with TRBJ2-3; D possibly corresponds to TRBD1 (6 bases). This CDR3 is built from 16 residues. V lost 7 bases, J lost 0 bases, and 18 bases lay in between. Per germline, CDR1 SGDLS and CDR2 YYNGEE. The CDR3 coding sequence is TGTGCCAGCGGTCCTCAGGGGCGGCCGAGCACAGATACGCAGTATTTT. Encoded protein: CASGPQGRPSTDTQYF.

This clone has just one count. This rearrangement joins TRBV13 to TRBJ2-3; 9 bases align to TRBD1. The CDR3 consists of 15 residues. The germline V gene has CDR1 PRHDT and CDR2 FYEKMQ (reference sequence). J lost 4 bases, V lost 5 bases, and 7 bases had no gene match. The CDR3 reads CASSPTGGPADTQYF. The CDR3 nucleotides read TGTGCCAGCAGCCCAACAGGGGGCCCCGCAGATACGCAGTATTTT.

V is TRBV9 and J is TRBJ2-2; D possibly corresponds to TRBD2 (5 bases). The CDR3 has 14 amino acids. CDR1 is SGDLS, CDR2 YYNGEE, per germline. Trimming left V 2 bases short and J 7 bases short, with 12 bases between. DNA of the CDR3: TGTGCCAGCAGCGTCGGTGGGGAGAGCGGGGAGCTGTTTTTT. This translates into CASSVGGESGELFF.

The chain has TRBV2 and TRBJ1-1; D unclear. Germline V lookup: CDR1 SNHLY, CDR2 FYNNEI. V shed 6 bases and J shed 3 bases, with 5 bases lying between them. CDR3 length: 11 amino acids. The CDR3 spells CASRRDTEAFF. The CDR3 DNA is TGTGCCAGCAGGAGGGACACTGAAGCTTTCTTT.

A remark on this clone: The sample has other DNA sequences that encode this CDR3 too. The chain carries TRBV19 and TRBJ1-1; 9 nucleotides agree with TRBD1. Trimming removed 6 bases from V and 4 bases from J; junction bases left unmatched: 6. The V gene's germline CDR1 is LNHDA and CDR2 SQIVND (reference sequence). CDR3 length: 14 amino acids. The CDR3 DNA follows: TGTGCCAGTAGGAACAGGGGGCCGGGCACTGAAGCTTTCTTT. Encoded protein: CASRNRGPGTEAFF.

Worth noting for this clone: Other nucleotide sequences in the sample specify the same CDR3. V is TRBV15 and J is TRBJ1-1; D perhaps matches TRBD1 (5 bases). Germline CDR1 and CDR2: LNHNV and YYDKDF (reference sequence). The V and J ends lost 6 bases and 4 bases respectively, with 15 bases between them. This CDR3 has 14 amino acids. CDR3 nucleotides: TGTGCCACCAGAGCTGACAGACGCGGCACTGAAGCTTTCTTT. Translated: CATRADRRGTEAFF.